This passage covers 20 T cell receptor beta chains from one sample sequenced in a study of early T cells in non-severe SARS-CoV-2 infection. TCRdb fed the 5' RACE reads into MiXCR, producing one record per CDR3 protein. Of roughly 29,000 distinct CDR3 sequences listed, around 3% are singletons. Sequences were obtained from whole blood. These receptors were taken from an adult who was a healthcare worker with PCR-confirmed SARS-CoV-2 infection or an uninfected control (not recorded which).

The sample holds a few counts of this clonotype. The genes are TRBV12-5 and TRBJ2-1, with TRBD1 identical over 9 bases. Trimming cost V 6 bases and J 4 bases; bases outside gene matches: 7. CDR1 is LGHNT, CDR2 FRNRAP, per germline. CDR3 size: 15 residues. This chain's CDR3 is CASGPYRGQYNEQFF. The CDR3 nucleotides read TGTGCTAGTGGCCCTTACAGGGGGCAATACAATGAGCAGTTCTTC. Variable domain in full (rest from reference TRBV12-5 and TRBJ2-1): DARVTQTPRHKVTEMGQEVTMRCQPILGHNTVFWYRQTMMQGLELLAYFRNRAPLDDSGMPKDRFSAEMPDATLATLKIQPSEPRDSAVYFCASGPYRGQYNEQFFGPGTRLTVL.

This clonotype was seen repeatedly, ten times or more. The rearrangement links TRBV20-1 to TRBJ2-5; D call uncertain. V lost 3 bases to trimming and J lost 2 bases, with 10 bases between them. This CDR3 is built from 13 residues. Per germline, CDR1 DFQATT and CDR2 SNEGSKA (reference sequence). CDR3 residues: CSARPGIQETQYF. CDR3 in DNA: TGCAGTGCTAGGCCAGGAATTCAAGAGACCCAGTACTTC.

A few counts support this clonotype. The chain recombines TRBV29-1 with TRBJ2-5; D not resolved. Trimming took off 8 bases at V and 7 bases at J, with 5 bases between the two ends. The CDR3 totals 8 residues. In germline, CDR1 is SQVTM, CDR2 ANQGSEA. The CDR3: CSTGTQYF. CDR3 coding DNA: TGCAGCACTGGGACCCAGTACTTC.

This clonotype was seen many times. This sequence joins TRBV20-1 and TRBJ2-3, with 11 bases identical to TRBD2. The CDR3 covers 15 residues. The J segment lost 0 bases and the V segment lost 6 bases, leaving 5 bases of the junction unmatched. From germline, CDR1 is DFQATT and CDR2 SNEGSKA (reference sequence). The DNA for the CDR3 is TGCAGTGCCTTCCTAGCGGGGGGTAGCACAGATACGCAGTATTTT. This gives the protein CSAFLAGGSTDTQYF.

This clonotype appeared many times. The rearrangement uses TRBV2 and TRBJ2-7; D uncertain. The V and J ends lost 9 bases and 6 bases respectively, with 18 bases between them. The CDR3 spans 13 residues. Germline V gene sequence: CDR1 SNHLY, CDR2 FYNNEI. As DNA, the CDR3 is TGTGCCAGTCGTTTGGACCGTCACGGCGAGCAGTACGTC. Its protein is CASRLDRHGEQYV.

This clonotype showed up many times. The chain has TRBV4-1 and TRBJ2-5; the D is unclear. Germline-derived CDR1 and CDR2 are MGHRA and YSYEKL. Trimming cost V 1 base and J 3 bases, with 9 bases left between them. The CDR3 covers 14 residues. This CDR3 reads CASSQAHKEETQYF. For the CDR3, the DNA is TGCGCCAGCAGCCAAGCGCACAAGGAAGAGACCCAGTACTTC.

In its sample, this clonotype was seen many times. The chain carries TRBV12-3 or TRBV12-4 and TRBJ1-5, with D unclear. This CDR3 is built from 14 residues. The V gene lost 2 bases and the J gene lost 4 bases, with 9 bases spanning the gap. CDR3 in DNA: TGTGCCAGCAGTTTACAGTCGAAAAATCAGCCCCAGCATTTT. Translating gives CASSLQSKNQPQHF.

This clonotype showed up many times. The chain is built from TRBV18 and TRBJ1-1; weak D call: TRBD1 (6 bases). The V and J ends lost 3 bases and 8 bases respectively, with 10 bases between them. This CDR3 contains 12 residues. The germline V gene has CDR1 KGHSH and CDR2 LQKENI. The CDR3 nucleotides read TGTGCCAGCTCACCCAAGACAGGCGAAGCTTTCTTT. This sequence encodes CASSPKTGEAFF.

This clonotype was detected many times. The gene calls are TRBV9 and TRBJ2-3; D is uncertain. This CDR3 region has 16 residues. Germline V gene sequence: CDR1 SGDLS, CDR2 YYNGEE. V was pared by 4 bases and J by 1 base, with 16 bases between. The DNA for the CDR3 is TGTGCCAGCAGCCCCTCCCCTCAGCCAGGCACAGATACGCAGTATTTT. It yields the protein CASSPSPQPGTDTQYF.

This clonotype was recorded many times. The rearrangement uses TRBV29-1 and TRBJ2-5; 7 nucleotides agree with TRBD1. V lost 7 bases and J lost 2; bases outside the gene matches: 7. Germline V gene lookup returns CDR1 SQVTM and CDR2 ANQGSEA. This CDR3 region has 13 residues. CDR3 region: CSATSGQQETQYF. The CDR3 DNA reads TGCAGCGCTACCTCGGGACAGCAAGAGACCCAGTACTTC.

This clonotype showed up many times. This chain uses TRBV27 with TRBJ2-3, with 7 bases matching TRBD1. Losses at the gene ends were 6 bases for V and 2 bases for J; bases not matched to a gene: 8. Germline-derived CDR1 and CDR2 are MNHEY and SMNVEV (reference sequence). The CDR3 runs 15 residues. Here the CDR3 DNA reads TGTGCCAGCAGATACACAGGGGCTCCCACAGATACGCAGTATTTT. Protein product: CASRYTGAPTDTQYF.

This clonotype was seen many times. V usage is TRBV20-1 and J usage is TRBJ1-4; D is unresolved. The germline V and J ends were trimmed by 3 bases and 8 bases, with 16 bases remaining between them. Germline CDR1 and CDR2: DFQATT and SNEGSKA (reference sequence). The CDR3 contains 14 residues. CDR3 DNA sequence: TGCAGTGCTAGGGAGATATTACTGAGGGAAAAACTGTTTTTT. It encodes CSAREILLREKLFF.

This clonotype was seen repeatedly, ten times or more. This chain joins TRBV5-4 and TRBJ2-2; D perhaps matches TRBD2 (5 bases). This CDR3 comprises 15 residues. Germline loops: CDR1 SGHNT, CDR2 YYREEE (reference sequence). Written as DNA, the CDR3 is TGTGCGACCAAACGGGGTGTCATATCCACCGGGGAGCTGTTTTTT. It encodes CATKRGVISTGELFF.

The sample holds many counts of this clonotype. CDR3 loop: CASSYSRNYGYTF. In DNA, the CDR3 is TGTGCCAGCAGTTACTCGCGGAACTATGGCTACACCTTC. V is TRBV6-5 and J is TRBJ1-2, with D hard to call. The germline V gene has CDR1 MNHEY and CDR2 SVGAGI. CDR3 size: 13 residues. V was shortened by 0 bases and J by 2 bases, with 4 bases between the two germline ends.

This clonotype has at least ten counts. This chain uses TRBV20-1 with TRBJ1-6, with a tentative D call TRBD1 (5 bases). V lost 6 bases to trimming and J lost 7 bases, with 13 bases between them. CDR1 and CDR2 from the germline V gene are DFQATT and SNEGSKA (reference sequence). This CDR3 contains 13 residues. The CDR3 is CSAQGPPNSPLHF. The CDR3 nucleotides are TGCAGTGCGCAGGGACCGCCCAATTCACCCCTCCACTTT.

This clonotype was counted many times. The genes are TRBV6-1 and TRBJ1-2; possibly TRBD1 for D (5 bases). Trimming took 8 bases from V and 4 from J, leaving 8 bases between them. The length of the CDR3 is 11 residues. Germline assignment: CDR1 MNHNS and CDR2 SASEGT. CDR3 in DNA: TGTGCCAGCGGAGGGGCCTATGGCTACACCTTC. This encodes CASGGAYGYTF.

This clonotype was picked up many times. The chain couples TRBV5-1 to TRBJ2-2, with unresolved D. The CDR3 loop spans 15 amino acids. Germline V gene sequence: CDR1 SGHRS, CDR2 YFSETQ. Trimming took 2 bases from V and 6 from J, leaving 14 bases between them. The DNA for the CDR3 is TGCGCCAGCAGCTTCAACGAGGCCAGGTCCGGGGAGCTGTTTTTT. Translated, it gives CASSFNEARSGELFF.

Many counts were recorded for this clonotype. The chain has TRBV9 and TRBJ1-2; D unclear. V was cut by 3 bases and J by 4 bases, with 10 bases left in between. The CDR3 runs to 13 residues. Per germline, CDR1 SGDLS and CDR2 YYNGEE. CDR3 region: CASSAGKIYGYTF. The CDR3 nucleotides are TGTGCCAGCAGCGCCGGGAAGATCTATGGCTACACCTTC.

A few counts support this clonotype. This chain joins TRBV11-2 and TRBJ1-4; the D is unclear. Deletions cut 5 bases from V and 8 bases from J, with 24 bases between. The CDR3 is 17 amino acids. Germline assignment: CDR1 SGHAT and CDR2 FQNNGV. CDR3 nucleotides: TGTGCCAGCAGCCCTATACAATCCGGGGAAGGGCAGGAAAAACTGTTTTTT. Its protein product is CASSPIQSGEGQEKLFF.

There are many counts of this clonotype. This chain links TRBV3-1 with TRBJ1-4, with 8 bases identical to TRBD1. CDR1 and CDR2 from the germline V gene are LGHDT and YNNKEL (reference sequence). V shed 4 bases and J 8 bases; nucleotides not matched to a gene: 12. The CDR3 covers 16 residues. In nucleotides, the CDR3 is TGTGCCAGCAGCCTCCCCCCCGGACAGGGTAGAGAAAAACTGTTTTTT. This encodes CASSLPPGQGREKLFF.